The present entry profiles one T cell receptor beta chain with its context. This sample stems from a study of blood T cell repertoires in COVID-19. On the study more broadly: Whether acute or convalescent, the COVID-19 samples came from the United States, Italy and Spain.

Per the study methods: Estimated nucleated cell counts came from reference gene primer amplification. Repertoires were generated with immunoSEQ multiplex PCR, while TCRdb's copy carries only in-frame clones and drops some. For V, J and clone size, that table is used; D and trimming come from the DNA. The sample lists 30,000 to 40,000 clones, roughly 92% occurring once. The CDR3 is 14 residues long. V shed 7 bases and J 4 bases; nucleotides not matched to a gene: 3. Germline values: CDR1 SNHLY, CDR2 FYNNEI. The chain couples TRBV2 to TRBJ1-3, with 11 bases fitting TRBD1. This TCR came from a man in his fifties or sixties with active COVID-19. Sequenced material: peripheral blood. The CDR3 loop reads CASKGQGGGNTIYF. CDR3 sequence (DNA): TGTGCCAGCAAGGGACAGGGGGGAGGAAACACCATATATTTT.